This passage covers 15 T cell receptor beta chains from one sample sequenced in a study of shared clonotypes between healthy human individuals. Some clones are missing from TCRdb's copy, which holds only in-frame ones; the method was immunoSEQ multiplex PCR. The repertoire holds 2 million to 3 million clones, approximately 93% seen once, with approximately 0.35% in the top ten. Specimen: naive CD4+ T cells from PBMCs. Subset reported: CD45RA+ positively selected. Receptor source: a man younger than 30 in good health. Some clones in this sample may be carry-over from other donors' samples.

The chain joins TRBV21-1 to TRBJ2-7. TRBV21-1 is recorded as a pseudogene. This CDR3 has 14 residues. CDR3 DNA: TGTGCCAGCAGCCCCTGGGCGGTCGGATACGAGCAGTACTTC. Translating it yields CASSPWAVGYEQYF.

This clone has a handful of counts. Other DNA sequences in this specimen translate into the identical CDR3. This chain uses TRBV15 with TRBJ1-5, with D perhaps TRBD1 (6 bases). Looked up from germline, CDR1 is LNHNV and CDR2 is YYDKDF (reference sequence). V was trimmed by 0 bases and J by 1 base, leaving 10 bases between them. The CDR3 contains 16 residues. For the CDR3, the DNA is TGTGCCACCAGCAGAGATGGGGGGGCGAGCAATCAGCCCCAGCATTTT. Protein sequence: CATSRDGGASNQPQHF. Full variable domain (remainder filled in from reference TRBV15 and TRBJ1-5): DAMVIQNPRYQVTQFGKPVTLSCSQTLNHNVMYWYQQKSSQAPKLLFHYYDKDFNNEADTPDNFQSRRPNTSFCFLDIRSPGLGDTAMYLCATSRDGGASNQPQHFGDGTRLSIL.

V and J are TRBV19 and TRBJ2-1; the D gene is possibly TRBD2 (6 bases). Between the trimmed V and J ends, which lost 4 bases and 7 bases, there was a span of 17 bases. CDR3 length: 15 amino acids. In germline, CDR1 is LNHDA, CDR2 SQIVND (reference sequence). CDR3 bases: TGTGCCAGTAGTAAACAGGACATCCGGGGGAATGAGCAGTTCTTC. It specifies CASSKQDIRGNEQFF.

The CDR3 reads CASSTFELADNEQFF. The CDR3 coding sequence is TGTGCCAGCAGCACCTTTGAACTAGCGGACAATGAGCAGTTCTTC. The chain couples TRBV7-6 to TRBJ2-1; 8 bases map to TRBD2. With 5 bases clipped from V and 5 bases from J, the junction kept 8 bases outside the gene matches. This CDR3 is built from 15 residues. The V gene's germline CDR1 is SGHVS and CDR2 FNYEAQ. The entire variable domain, with the rest obtained from reference TRBV7-6 and TRBJ2-1, is as follows: GAGVSQSPRYKVTKRGQDVALRCDPISGHVSLYWYRQALGQGPEFLTYFNYEAQQDKSGLPNDRFSAERPEGSISTLTIQRTEQRDSAMYRCASSTFELADNEQFFGPGTRLTVL.

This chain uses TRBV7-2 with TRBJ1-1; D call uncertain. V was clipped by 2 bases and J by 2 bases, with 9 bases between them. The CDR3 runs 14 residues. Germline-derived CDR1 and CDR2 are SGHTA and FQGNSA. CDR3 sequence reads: CASSLFAENTEAFF. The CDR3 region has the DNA TGTGCCAGCAGCTTATTTGCAGAAAACACTGAAGCTTTCTTT.

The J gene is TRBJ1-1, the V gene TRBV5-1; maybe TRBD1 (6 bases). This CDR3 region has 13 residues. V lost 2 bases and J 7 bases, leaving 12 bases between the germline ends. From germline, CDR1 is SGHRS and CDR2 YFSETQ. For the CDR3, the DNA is TGCGCCAGCAGCTTTATTGGACAGTATGAAGCTTTCTTT. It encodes CASSFIGQYEAFF.

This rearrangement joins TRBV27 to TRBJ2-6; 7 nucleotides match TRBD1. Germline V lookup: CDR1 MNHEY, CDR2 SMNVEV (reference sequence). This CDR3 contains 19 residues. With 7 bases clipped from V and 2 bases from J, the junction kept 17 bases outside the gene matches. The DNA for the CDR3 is TGTGCCAGCACCTCTCGAAGGGGGCGGACAATCACTGGGGCCAACGTCCTGACTTTC. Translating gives CASTSRRGRTITGANVLTF.

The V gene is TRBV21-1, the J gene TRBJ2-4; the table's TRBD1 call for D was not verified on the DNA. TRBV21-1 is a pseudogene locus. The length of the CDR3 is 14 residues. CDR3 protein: CASSKERRGHIQYF. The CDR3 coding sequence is TGTGCCAGCAGCAAAGAACGCAGGGGACACATTCAGTACTTC.

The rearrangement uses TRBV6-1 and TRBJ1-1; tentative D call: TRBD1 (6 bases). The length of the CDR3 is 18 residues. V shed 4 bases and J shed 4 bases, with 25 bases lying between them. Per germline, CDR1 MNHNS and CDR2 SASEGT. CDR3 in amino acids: CASSGDNRAPRYGTEAFF. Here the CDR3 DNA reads TGTGCCAGCAGTGGGGATAACAGGGCCCCCCGATATGGCACTGAAGCTTTCTTT.

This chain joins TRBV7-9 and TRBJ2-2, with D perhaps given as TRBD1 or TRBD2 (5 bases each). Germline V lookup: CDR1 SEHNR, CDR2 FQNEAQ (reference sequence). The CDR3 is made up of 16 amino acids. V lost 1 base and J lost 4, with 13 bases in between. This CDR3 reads CASSLVPGTATGELFF. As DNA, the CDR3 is TGTGCCAGCAGCTTAGTGCCAGGGACGGCCACCGGGGAGCTGTTTTTT.

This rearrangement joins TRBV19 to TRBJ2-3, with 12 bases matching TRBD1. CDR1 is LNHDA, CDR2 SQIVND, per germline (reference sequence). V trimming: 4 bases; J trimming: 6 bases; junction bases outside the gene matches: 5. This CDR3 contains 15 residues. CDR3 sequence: CASSTGTGGRDTQYF. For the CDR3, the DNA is TGTGCCAGTAGTACCGGGACAGGGGGCAGGGATACGCAGTATTTT. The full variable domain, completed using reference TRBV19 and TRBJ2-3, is DGGITQSPKYLFRKEGQNVTLSCEQNLNHDAMYWYRQDPGQGLRLIYYSQIVNDFQKGDIAEGYSVSREKKESFPLTVTSAQKNPTAFYLCASSTGTGGRDTQYFGPGTRLTVL.

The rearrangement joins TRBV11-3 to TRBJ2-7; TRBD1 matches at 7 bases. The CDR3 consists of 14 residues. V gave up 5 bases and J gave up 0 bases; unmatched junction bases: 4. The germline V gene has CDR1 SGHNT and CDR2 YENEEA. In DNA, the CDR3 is TGTGCCAGCAGCCCGACAGGGTTCTCCTACGAGCAGTACTTC. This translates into CASSPTGFSYEQYF.

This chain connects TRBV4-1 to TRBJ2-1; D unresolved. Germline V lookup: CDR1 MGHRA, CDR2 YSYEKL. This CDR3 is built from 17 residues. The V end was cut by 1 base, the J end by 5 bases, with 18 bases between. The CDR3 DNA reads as TGCGCCAGCAGCCAAGCGGATGGACGGAAGCTTCACAATGAGCAGTTCTTC. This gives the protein CASSQADGRKLHNEQFF.

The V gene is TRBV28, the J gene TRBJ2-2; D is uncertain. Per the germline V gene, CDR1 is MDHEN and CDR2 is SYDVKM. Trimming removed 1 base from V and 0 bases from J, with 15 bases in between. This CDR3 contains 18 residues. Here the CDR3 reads CASSLFVGGLANTGELFF. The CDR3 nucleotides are TGTGCCAGCAGTTTATTTGTCGGCGGCCTCGCGAACACCGGGGAGCTGTTTTTT.

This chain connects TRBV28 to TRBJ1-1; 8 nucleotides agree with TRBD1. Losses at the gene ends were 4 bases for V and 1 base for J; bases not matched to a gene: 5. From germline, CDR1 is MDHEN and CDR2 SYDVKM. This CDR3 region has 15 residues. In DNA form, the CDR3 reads TGTGCCAGCAGTTCCTCCGACAGGGGGAACACTGAAGCTTTCTTT. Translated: CASSSSDRGNTEAFF.